This record looks at one T cell receptor beta chain sequence and its context. The antigen this receptor binds is unknown. The conserved closing phenylalanine or tryptophan is absent in this CDR3, likely reflecting a read error. The DNA is left out, because the CDR3 cannot be placed on it with certainty; the CDR3 is given as TCRdb lists it. The germline V gene encodes CDR1 LGHNT and CDR2 FRNRAP. The CDR3 length equals 19 residues, ends included. This sample stems from a study of immune characterization of retroperitoneal liposarcoma (dated by TCRdb to between 2019 and 2020). The method behind the library was PCR. The reads were generated on a NextSeq 500. The public sequencing data were trimmed at Q25 with fastp and processed into clonotypes with MiXCR by TCRdb, which kept only in-frame beta chains. Records with the same CDR3 protein are collapsed into one entry carrying the most frequent genes and DNA. The sample records about 11,000 distinct CDR3 sequences, roughly 20% of which are singletons. Together, the top ten hold about 8.9% of the sample.

The sequence joins TRBV12-5 to TRBJ1-1. The origin of this receptor is a female donor with retroperitoneal liposarcoma. The sequenced sample was blood. The CDR3 region has the sequence CASGLNGRRAPTMSSSSGQ.